This passage covers 28 T cell receptor beta chains from one sample sequenced in a study of Ad26.COV2.S vaccination and SARS-CoV-2 variants. The treatment denotes: around 19 received Ad26.COV2.S at low or high dose, single or two shots; about 5 received placebo; per-sample allocation not given. Each sample was drawn 63 days after the first injection (of vaccine or placebo). Data came from immunoSEQ multiplex PCR; TCRdb stores just in-frame clones and leaves some out. The table shows about 350,000 clones, with approximately 86% occurring only once. The source material was peripheral blood, sampled in a trial of Ad26.COV2.S vaccine versus placebo. These receptors were taken from a person between 18 and 60 years old who received the Ad26.COV2.S COVID-19 vaccine or a placebo.

The chain recombines TRBV5-1 with TRBJ1-4, with D hard to call. CDR3 length: 16 residues. CDR1 and CDR2 (germline): SGHRS, YFSETQ. V lost 0 bases, J lost 0 bases, and 9 bases lay in between. The CDR3 spells CASSLELHATNEKLFF. The CDR3 nucleotides read TGCGCCAGCAGCTTGGAGCTACATGCAACTAATGAAAAACTGTTTTTT.

This clone is a singleton in its sample. The chain employs TRBV19 and TRBJ1-5; D is uncertain. CDR1 and CDR2 (germline): LNHDA, SQIVND (reference sequence). The length of the CDR3 is 14 residues. Trimming cost V 5 bases and J 3 bases, with 11 bases left between them. CDR3 coding DNA: TGTGCCAGTAGTCCAGAAATCTACAATCAGCCCCAGCATTTT. It specifies CASSPEIYNQPQHF.

This chain connects TRBV4-3 to TRBJ2-1; 12 nucleotides agree with TRBD2. The CDR3 has 19 residues. J was trimmed by 2 bases and V by 1 base; bases with no gene match: 9. Germline-derived CDR1 and CDR2 are LGHNA and YSLEER. CDR3 in DNA: TGCGCCAGCAGCCAAGTGGCTAGCGGGGGGGCCGGGACCTACAATGAGCAGTTCTTC. It translates to CASSQVASGGAGTYNEQFF.

CDR3 bases: TGTGCAAGTTTCAAGGCGGGGATGGGAATGGATCGAAATTCACCCCTCCACTTT. This encodes CASFKAGMGMDRNSPLHF. This chain connects TRBV12-2 to TRBJ1-6. TRBV12-2 represents a pseudogene. CDR3 length: 18 residues.

The chain joins TRBV6-5 to TRBJ2-2; the D is unclear. Trimming took off 2 bases at V and 0 bases at J, with 4 bases between the two ends. The CDR3 consists of 14 residues. CDR1 and CDR2 from the germline V gene are MNHEY and SVGAGI. The CDR3 coding sequence is TGTGCCAGCAGTTACGGTCCGAACACCGGGGAGCTGTTTTTT. Translated, it gives CASSYGPNTGELFF.

On this clone: The same CDR3 arises from other DNA sequences in this sample as well. The genes are TRBV7-2 and TRBJ1-2, with TRBD1 as a possible D gene (6 bases). The CDR3 sequence is 13 residues long. V was cut by 5 bases and J by 2 bases, with 9 bases left in between. Germline V CDR1 and CDR2: SGHTA, FQGNSA. In DNA, the CDR3 is TGTGCCAGCAGCCCCGACAGGAACTATGGCTACACCTTC. Translated: CASSPDRNYGYTF.

The genes are TRBV7-2 and TRBJ2-3; 11 bases are shared with TRBD2. Germline values: CDR1 SGHTA, CDR2 FQGNSA. V lost 6 bases to trimming and J lost 1 base; unmatched junction nucleotides: 3. The CDR3 totals 15 residues. The CDR3 loop reads CASSRTSGRTDTQYF. As DNA, the CDR3 is TGTGCCAGCAGTAGGACTAGCGGGCGCACAGATACGCAGTATTTT.

This rearrangement joins TRBV4-1 to TRBJ2-7; 11 bases agree with TRBD2. Germline V gene lookup returns CDR1 MGHRA and CDR2 YSYEKL. The CDR3 is 16 residues long. V lost 4 bases, J lost 5 bases, and 10 bases stayed unmatched. This chain's CDR3 is CASSPNPSTSGNEQYF. CDR3 sequence (DNA): TGCGCCAGCAGCCCGAACCCCTCGACTAGCGGGAACGAGCAGTACTTC.

The rearrangement links TRBV28 to TRBJ2-7; D is undetermined. V was shortened by 3 bases and J by 0 bases, with 3 bases between the two germline ends. CDR1 is MDHEN and CDR2 is SYDVKM in the germline V gene. This CDR3 has 12 amino acids. The CDR3 DNA sequence: TGTGCCAGCAGTTTCCTCTCCTACGAGCAGTACTTC. This codes for CASSFLSYEQYF.

This chain uses TRBV6-2 or TRBV6-3 with TRBJ2-7; 8 positions agree with TRBD2. The CDR3 consists of 15 residues. The V segment lost 6 bases and the J segment 2 bases; nucleotides outside the gene matches: 9. Germline lookup yields CDR1 MNHEY and CDR2 SVGEGT. The CDR3 is CASSLGGAGPYEQYF. The CDR3 nucleotides read TGTGCCAGCAGCCTCGGGGGGGCAGGACCCTACGAGCAGTACTTC.

The chain links TRBV7-9 to TRBJ1-3; no definite D call. The germline V and J ends were trimmed by 4 bases and 0 bases, with 13 bases remaining between them. There are 16 residues in the CDR3. CDR1 and CDR2 (germline): SEHNR, FQNEAQ (reference sequence). The CDR3 bases are TGTGCCAGCAGCTCTAGGCTTAGGTACTCTGGAAACACCATATATTTT. It is translated as CASSSRLRYSGNTIYF.

The V and J genes are TRBV13 and TRBJ1-2, with TRBD1 matching 8 bases. The J segment lost 5 bases and the V segment lost 5 bases, leaving 7 bases of the junction unmatched. The CDR3 loop spans 14 amino acids. CDR1 is PRHDT, CDR2 FYEKMQ, per germline (reference sequence). The CDR3 is CASSTGTGNYGYTF. CDR3 in DNA: TGTGCCAGCAGCACAGGGACAGGAAATTATGGCTACACCTTC.

The rearrangement uses TRBV19 and TRBJ2-3; tentative D call: TRBD2 (7 bases). V lost 7 bases and J 6 bases, leaving 20 bases between the germline ends. CDR1 LNHDA and CDR2 SQIVND come from the germline V gene (reference sequence). This CDR3 is built from 15 residues. The CDR3, as DNA: TGTGCCAGTAAAGGCGGGGGCCGAGGATGGGATACGCAGTATTTT. This encodes CASKGGGRGWDTQYF.

This chain joins TRBV5-4 and TRBJ2-3, with D possibly being TRBD1 (6 bases). The germline gives CDR1 SGHNT, CDR2 YYREEE (reference sequence). V was shortened by 4 bases and J by 3 bases, with 12 bases between the two germline ends. The CDR3 sequence is 14 residues long. The CDR3 DNA reads TGTGCCAGCAGCCCGGAAGGGGGAACAGATACGCAGTATTTT. The encoded protein is CASSPEGGTDTQYF. The complete variable domain, with remaining parts taken from reference TRBV5-4 and TRBJ2-3, reads ETGVTQSPTHLIKTRGQQVTLRCSSQSGHNTVSWYQQALGQGPQFIFQYYREEENGRGNFPPRFSGLQFPNYSSELNVNALELDDSALYLCASSPEGGTDTQYFGPGTRLTVL.

This clone was seen a handful of times. Other nucleotide sequences in the sample specify the same CDR3. The gene calls are TRBV19 and TRBJ2-5, with 7 positions matching TRBD1. V gave up 1 base and J gave up 3 bases; unmatched junction bases: 2. CDR3 length equals 14 residues. CDR1 and CDR2 (germline): LNHDA, SQIVND (reference sequence). The CDR3 DNA reads as TGTGCCAGTAGTATAGTAGGGGGCGAAGAGACCCAGTACTTC. Residues: CASSIVGGEETQYF.

The V and J genes are TRBV11-3 and TRBJ2-7; the D gene is possibly TRBD1 (5 bases). Looked up from germline, CDR1 is SGHNT and CDR2 is YENEEA. Trimming took off 1 base at V and 0 bases at J, with 7 bases between the two ends. The length of the CDR3 is 14 residues. In DNA, the CDR3 is TGTGCCAGCAGCTTAGCGCAGGGCTCCTACGAGCAGTACTTC. Protein sequence: CASSLAQGSYEQYF.

This clone was picked up a small number of times. This chain connects TRBV4-2 to TRBJ2-3, with D perhaps matching TRBD2 (5 bases). CDR3 length: 15 residues. V was trimmed by 0 bases and J by 6 bases, leaving 13 bases between them. Germline V CDR1 and CDR2: LGHNA, YNFKEQ. For the CDR3, the DNA is TGTGCCAGCAGCCAAGAATTAGCGCCCCAGGATACGCAGTATTTT. It yields the protein CASSQELAPQDTQYF.

The rearrangement uses TRBV9 and TRBJ2-2; D is uncertain. The length of the CDR3 is 13 residues. Per the germline V gene, CDR1 is SGDLS and CDR2 is YYNGEE. Between the trimmed V and J ends, which lost 4 bases and 7 bases, there was a span of 11 bases. The CDR3 loop reads CASSSAGLGELFF. DNA for the CDR3: TGTGCCAGCAGCTCCGCCGGCCTCGGGGAGCTGTTTTTT.

This clone was observed once. The rearrangement uses TRBV4-2 and TRBJ2-7, with D uncertain. Per the germline V gene, CDR1 is LGHNA and CDR2 is YNFKEQ. This CDR3 is built from 15 residues. Trimming removed 2 bases at V and 2 bases at J, with 13 bases between. The CDR3 nucleotides are TGTGCCAGCAGCCAAACTAACTCCTACACCTACGAGCAGTACTTC. It specifies CASSQTNSYTYEQYF.

The chain uses TRBV28 and TRBJ2-1; 8 bases fit TRBD1. Germline V gene sequence: CDR1 MDHEN, CDR2 SYDVKM. This CDR3 has 12 amino acids. J gave up 9 bases and V 7 bases, and 5 bases lay outside the gene matches. The CDR3 loop is CASTDREREQFF. CDR3 nucleotides: TGTGCCAGCACGGACAGGGAACGTGAGCAGTTCTTC.

This chain links TRBV11-2 with TRBJ2-1; 9 nucleotides match TRBD2. Germline CDR1 is SGHAT and CDR2 is FQNNGV. The CDR3 is made up of 16 amino acids. With V trimmed by 5 bases and J by 2 bases, 7 bases remained unmatched. The CDR3 spells CASSKLAGATYNEQFF. CDR3 bases: TGTGCCAGCAGCAAGTTAGCGGGAGCGACCTACAATGAGCAGTTCTTC. Full variable domain (rest looked up from reference TRBV11-2 and TRBJ2-1): EAGVAQSPRYKIIEKRQSVAFWCNPISGHATLYWYQQILGQGPKLLIQFQNNGVVDDSQLPKDRFSAERLKGVDSTLKIQPAKLEDSAVYLCASSKLAGATYNEQFFGPGTRLTVL.

This clone showed up just a few times. V and J are TRBV6-2 or TRBV6-3 and TRBJ1-1; D unresolved. Trimming took 6 bases from V and 6 from J, leaving 8 bases between them. Germline loops: CDR1 MNHEY, CDR2 SVGEGT. This CDR3 has 11 amino acids. The chain's CDR3 is CASSRYPEAFF. The CDR3 DNA sequence: TGTGCCAGCAGCAGGTACCCTGAAGCTTTCTTT.

This chain connects TRBV24-1 to TRBJ1-1, with TRBD1 identical over 9 bases. CDR1 KGHDR and CDR2 SFDVKD come from the germline V gene. CDR3 length equals 14 residues. J gave up 0 bases and V 9 bases, and 4 bases lay outside the gene matches. CDR3 region: CATSRDRVNTEAFF. In nucleotides, the CDR3 is TGTGCCACCTCCCGGGACAGGGTGAACACTGAAGCTTTCTTT.

The V gene is TRBV4-1, the J gene TRBJ1-2; D is unclear. The CDR3 consists of 13 residues. CDR1 is MGHRA, CDR2 YSYEKL, per germline. The V gene lost 4 bases and the J gene lost 8 bases, with 14 bases spanning the gap. CDR3 sequence: CASSRPGVRGYTF. The CDR3 region has the DNA TGCGCCAGCAGCCGCCCGGGAGTTCGGGGCTACACCTTC.

V gene TRBV3-1 (or the pseudogene TRBV3-2) combines with J gene TRBJ1-4; TRBD1 matches at 11 bases. This CDR3 spans 14 amino acids. Germline assignment: CDR1 LGHDT and CDR2 YNNKEL (reference sequence). Trimming took 4 bases from V and 8 from J; bases not matched to a gene: 3. As DNA, the CDR3 is TGTGCCAGCAGCCCCGGACAGGGGGCGGAAAAACTGTTTTTT. Its protein is CASSPGQGAEKLFF.

The chain joins TRBV5-6 to TRBJ1-4; a possible D gene is TRBD1 (6 bases). CDR1 is SGHDT and CDR2 is YYEEEE in the germline V gene. V gave up 0 bases and J gave up 7 bases, with 10 bases separating them. The CDR3 is made up of 14 amino acids. CDR3 loop: CASSLGGPGEKLFF. The CDR3 DNA sequence: TGTGCCAGCAGCTTGGGGGGGCCGGGTGAAAAACTGTTTTTT.

This clone occurred once. The rearrangement joins TRBV7-9 to TRBJ1-2; D is unclear. V was trimmed by 7 bases and J by 5 bases, leaving 8 bases between them. Germline CDR1 and CDR2: SEHNR and FQNEAQ (reference sequence). The CDR3 totals 11 residues. The CDR3 coding sequence is TGTGCCAGCACTCGGACGTATGGCTACACCTTC. Protein: CASTRTYGYTF.

This clone was observed once. The rearrangement links TRBV5-1 to TRBJ2-2; D unresolved. There are 15 residues in the CDR3. Looked up from germline, CDR1 is SGHRS and CDR2 is YFSETQ. Trimming removed 4 bases from V and 0 bases from J, with 10 bases in between. CDR3 sequence: CASSSETTNTGELFF. CDR3 nucleotide sequence: TGCGCCAGCAGCAGCGAGACAACGAACACCGGGGAGCTGTTTTTT.